The 17 T cell receptor beta chains given below trace back to one sample, sequenced in a study of shared clonotypes between healthy human individuals. Sequencing used immunoSEQ multiplex PCR; TCRdb keeps in-frame clones, though not all of them. The sample shows around 1,900,000 clones, just under 95% of them seen only once. CD45RO-negative, CCR7-selected cells formed the naive CD8 fraction, which excluded terminally differentiated effector memory CD45RA+ cells. The material sequenced was naive CD8+ T cells from PBMCs. The source is a man aged 18 to 29 in good health. Some clones in this sample may be carry-over from other donors' samples.

The V gene is TRBV18, the J gene TRBJ2-7; 7 positions match TRBD2. The germline CDR1 and CDR2 sequences are KGHSH and LQKENI. The CDR3 contains 16 residues. J lost 5 bases, V lost 6 bases, and 16 bases had no gene match. CDR3 amino acids: CASSPREGREMDEQYF. Here the CDR3 DNA reads TGTGCCAGCTCTCCGAGAGAGGGGCGGGAGATGGACGAGCAGTACTTC.

The chain links TRBV28 to TRBJ2-2; a possible D gene is TRBD1 (6 bases). Between the trimmed V and J ends, which lost 7 bases and 1 base, there was a span of 10 bases. CDR3 length: 14 residues. The germline V gene has CDR1 MDHEN and CDR2 SYDVKM. CDR3 amino acids: CASTLQGNTGELFF. The CDR3 bases are TGTGCCAGCACGTTACAGGGGAACACCGGGGAGCTGTTTTTT.

CDR3: CASSPRRDEQYF. CDR3 DNA sequence: TGTGCCAGCAGCCCCCGTCGCGACGAGCAGTACTTC. The chain uses TRBV6-5 and TRBJ2-7; D gene ambiguous. Germline values: CDR1 MNHEY, CDR2 SVGAGI. Trimming shortened V by 6 bases and J by 5 bases, and 11 bases separated the two germline ends. The CDR3 is 12 residues long.

About this clone itself: The identical CDR3 is also encoded by other nucleotide sequences in the sample. The chain recombines TRBV4-3 with TRBJ1-5; D is possibly TRBD1 (5 bases). This CDR3 is built from 13 residues. The germline CDR1 and CDR2 sequences are LGHNA and YSLEER. The ends were cut back, 0 bases at V and 7 bases at J, with 7 bases in the middle. The CDR3: CASSQDRGQPQHF. The DNA for the CDR3 is TGCGCCAGCAGCCAAGATAGGGGACAGCCCCAGCATTTT.

The rearrangement joins TRBV13 to TRBJ1-4; 8 bases are shared with TRBD1. The trim removed 5 bases at V and 7 bases at J, leaving 6 bases unmatched. Looked up from germline, CDR1 is PRHDT and CDR2 is FYEKMQ (reference sequence). The CDR3 length is 14 residues. The CDR3 DNA is TGTGCCAGCAGCGTCCGACAGGGGTCTGAAAAACTGTTTTTT. This gives the protein CASSVRQGSEKLFF.

This chain links TRBV19 with TRBJ2-5; a possible D gene is TRBD1 (6 bases). This CDR3 has 14 residues. The ends were cut back, 9 bases at V and 4 bases at J, with 18 bases in the middle. The germline gives CDR1 LNHDA, CDR2 SQIVND (reference sequence). The CDR3 reads CASNDRDTRETQYF. CDR3 sequence (DNA): TGTGCCAGCAACGATCGGGACACCCGAGAGACCCAGTACTTC. Full variable domain (outside the CDR3, taken from reference TRBV19 and TRBJ2-5): DGGITQSPKYLFRKEGQNVTLSCEQNLNHDAMYWYRQDPGQGLRLIYYSQIVNDFQKGDIAEGYSVSREKKESFPLTVTSAQKNPTAFYLCASNDRDTRETQYFGPGTRLLVL.

The chain carries TRBV6-1 and TRBJ2-7, with 8 bases identical to TRBD1. The CDR3 extends over 14 amino acids. The V and J ends lost 3 bases and 5 bases, in that order; junction bases with no gene match: 6. In germline, CDR1 is MNHNS, CDR2 SASEGT. The CDR3: CASSDGRGLDEQYF. CDR3 bases: TGTGCCAGCAGTGACGGCAGGGGGCTTGACGAGCAGTACTTC.

The rearrangement links TRBV9 to TRBJ1-1; D not certain. There are 15 residues in the CDR3. CDR1 and CDR2 (germline): SGDLS, YYNGEE. V was pared by 4 bases and J by 3 bases, with 16 bases between. CDR3 bases: TGTGCCAGCAGCCCCCGGGAGGGTCGGTACACTGAAGCTTTCTTT. It codes for CASSPREGRYTEAFF. Supplemented by reference TRBV9 and TRBJ1-1, the full variable domain reads DSGVTQTPKHLITATGQRVTLRCSPRSGDLSVYWYQQSLDQGLQFLIQYYNGEERAKGNILERFSAQQFPDLHSELNLSSLELGDSALYFCASSPREGRYTEAFFGQGTRLTVV.

The chain combines TRBV27 with TRBJ1-4; 7 positions agree with TRBD1. This CDR3 comprises 15 residues. CDR1 is MNHEY, CDR2 SMNVEV, per germline (reference sequence). Trimming at V came to 5 bases and at J to 8 bases, leaving 11 bases not matched to a gene. The CDR3 region is CASSGWTGGGEKLFF. CDR3 bases: TGTGCCAGCAGTGGCTGGACAGGCGGGGGCGAAAAACTGTTTTTT.

This clone has only one observation. CDR3 in DNA: TGTGCCAGCACCACGACATATGCTAATGAAAAACTGTTTTTT. The encoded protein is CASTTTYANEKLFF. V and J are TRBV13 and TRBJ1-4; D ambiguous. The CDR3 is 14 amino acids. Germline-derived CDR1 and CDR2 are PRHDT and FYEKMQ (reference sequence). V dropped 7 bases and J dropped 3 bases, with 12 bases sitting between them. Complete variable domain (other parts from reference TRBV13 and TRBJ1-4): AAGVIQSPRHLIKEKRETATLKCYPIPRHDTVYWYQQGPGQDPQFLISFYEKMQSDKGSIPDRFSAQQFSDYHSELNMSSLELGDSALYFCASTTTYANEKLFFGSGTQLSVL.

A word on this clone: The same CDR3 is also encoded by other DNA sequences in this sample. This chain uses TRBV4-3 with TRBJ1-4; D is possibly TRBD1 (5 bases). The CDR3 loop spans 15 amino acids. Looked up from germline, CDR1 is LGHNA and CDR2 is YSLEER. V lost 1 base to trimming and J lost 8 bases, with 14 bases between them. CDR3 sequence (DNA): TGCGCCAGCAGCCAAGGTTCGGGACGGAACGAAAAACTGTTTTTT. This gives the protein CASSQGSGRNEKLFF.

CDR3 sequence reads: CASSPGTSGGQETQYF. CDR3 nucleotide sequence: TGTGCCAGCAGCCCGGGGACTAGCGGGGGCCAAGAGACCCAGTACTTC. The chain links TRBV7-3 to TRBJ2-5; 14 bases are shared with TRBD2. Germline CDR1 and CDR2: SGHTA and FQGTGA. The CDR3 sequence is 16 residues long. Trimming took 5 bases from V and 1 from J; bases not matched to a gene: 3.

The chain is built from TRBV5-6 and TRBJ1-2, with a tentative D call TRBD1 (6 bases). The ends were cut back, 4 bases at V and 5 bases at J, with 12 bases in the middle. CDR1 and CDR2 (germline): SGHDT, YYEEEE. The CDR3 loop spans 13 amino acids. The CDR3 reads CASSPQGTYGYTF. The DNA for the CDR3 is TGTGCCAGCAGCCCGCAGGGGACTTATGGCTACACCTTC.

The rearrangement links TRBV10-3 to TRBJ2-3, with 10 bases lining up with TRBD2. The CDR3 sequence is 17 residues long. Germline CDR1 reads ENHRY; CDR2 reads SYGVKD. The trim removed 8 bases at V and 0 bases at J, leaving 11 bases unmatched. CDR3 protein: CAIAALAGVGSTDTQYF. The CDR3 coding sequence is TGTGCCATCGCCGCCCTAGCGGGAGTAGGGAGCACAGATACGCAGTATTTT.

The J gene is TRBJ2-7, the V gene TRBV14; 9 bases are shared with TRBD2. The CDR3 totals 17 residues. Germline CDR1 reads SGHDN; CDR2 reads FVKESK. V shed 0 bases and J 2 bases; nucleotides not matched to a gene: 8. The CDR3 nucleotides read TGTGCCAGCAGCCAAGATCGGGGCGGGAGGGCCCCCTACGAGCAGTACTTC. This gives the protein CASSQDRGGRAPYEQYF.

The rearrangement joins TRBV5-4 to TRBJ1-2; 7 nucleotides align to TRBD1. Per the germline V gene, CDR1 is SGHNT and CDR2 is YYREEE (reference sequence). J gave up 5 bases and V 4 bases, and 11 bases lay outside the gene matches. This CDR3 is built from 15 residues. CDR3 in DNA: TGTGCCAGCAGCCGGGACAGCCCCCGATGGTATGGCTACACCTTC. Translated, it gives CASSRDSPRWYGYTF. Full variable domain (missing parts from reference TRBV5-4 and TRBJ1-2): ETGVTQSPTHLIKTRGQQVTLRCSSQSGHNTVSWYQQALGQGPQFIFQYYREEENGRGNFPPRFSGLQFPNYSSELNVNALELDDSALYLCASSRDSPRWYGYTFGSGTRLTVV.

Comment on this clone: Different DNA sequences within this sample yield the same CDR3. The genes are TRBV29-1 and TRBJ1-1, with no clear D. Per germline, CDR1 SQVTM and CDR2 ANQGSEA. Trimming pared 2 bases from V and 4 bases from J, leaving 5 bases between. CDR3 length: 11 residues. CDR3 coding DNA: TGCAGCGTTGAAAGTAGCACTGAAGCTTTCTTT. Its translation: CSVESSTEAFF.